One sample yielded the 5 T cell receptor beta chains listed below, sequenced in a study of T cell repertoires in cytomegalovirus infection. TCRdb re-called the reads with MiXCR, one entry per CDR3 protein. Of 740,000 or so distinct CDR3 sequences listed, roughly 35% are singletons. Material: PBMCs. These receptors all stem from a human donor in good health (CMV status not recorded). Some clones in this sample may be carry-over from other donors' samples.

In the case of this clonotype: A much larger clone differs from this one at a single base, so this may be a read error. This chain links TRBV7-2 with TRBJ1-5; D not resolved. The germline CDR1 and CDR2 sequences are SGHTA and FQGNSA. This CDR3 region has 14 residues. The chain's CDR3 is CASSLAVGDQPPHF. Here the CDR3 DNA reads TGTGCCAGCAGCTTAGCGGTCGGAGATCAGCCCCCGCATTTT. The full variable domain, completed using reference TRBV7-2 and TRBJ1-5, is GAGVSQSPSNKVTEKGKDVELRCDPISGHTALYWYRQSLGQGLEFLIYFQGNSAPDKSGLPSDRFSAERTGGSVSTLTIQRTQQEDSAVYLCASSLAVGDQPPHFGDGTRLSIL.

This chain links TRBV12-3 or TRBV12-4 with TRBJ1-3; possibly TRBD1 for D (5 bases). The CDR3 is 13 amino acids. Trimming left V 5 bases short and J 7 bases short, with 12 bases between. In DNA, the CDR3 is TGTGCCAGCAGTGGGGGTAGTTCCAACACCATATATTTT. Amino acid sequence: CASSGGSSNTIYF.

This clonotype was counted only a few times. The rearrangement links TRBV11-2 to TRBJ1-2; no clear D. Germline CDR1 and CDR2: SGHAT and FQNNGV. The germline V and J ends were trimmed by 1 base and 4 bases, with 13 bases remaining between them. The CDR3 length is 15 residues. This chain's CDR3 is CASSLAAGEGYGYTF. The DNA of the CDR3 is TGTGCCAGCAGCTTAGCGGCAGGAGAGGGCTATGGCTACACCTTC.

This clonotype was detected many times. The chain has TRBV7-2 and TRBJ1-2; D gene unclear. Per the germline V gene, CDR1 is SGHTA and CDR2 is FQGNSA. The CDR3 extends over 17 amino acids. Deletions cut 5 bases from V and 2 bases from J, with 21 bases between. The DNA for the CDR3 is TGTGCCAGCAGCCTCAGGACGCGAGTGAGTGGCAACTATGGCTACACCTTC. Translated: CASSLRTRVSGNYGYTF.

Only a few counts were recorded for this clonotype. The chain links TRBV7-3 to TRBJ1-2; 8 bases line up with TRBD1. The trim removed 3 bases at V and 7 bases at J, leaving 4 bases unmatched. Germline V lookup: CDR1 SGHTA, CDR2 FQGTGA. The CDR3 contains 13 residues. This CDR3 is CASSLTGASGYTF. CDR3 in DNA: TGTGCCAGCAGCTTGACAGGGGCCTCTGGCTACACCTTC.